This is a list of T cell receptor beta chains from one sample in a study of T cell responses to AZD1222 COVID-19 vaccine. Profiled with immunoSEQ multiplex PCR; TCRdb holds only in-frame clones, not every one. The sample consists of approximately 85,000 clones, around 85% of them appearing once. The material was peripheral blood, obtained on day 0 of AZD1222 vaccination. These receptor sequences come from an adult in good health. Both conserved end residues are part of each CDR3. The D gene is left open where the match is weak. Some rows have no size entry. The others give once, few or many, or a class for an expanded clone.

v_call	d_call	clone_size	j_call	cdr3_aa	cdr3_nt
TRBV6-5	-	-	TRBJ2-3	CASRADLRTDTQYF	TGTGCCAGCCGAGCAGACTTACGCACAGATACGCAGTATTTT
TRBV29-1	-	-	TRBJ1-2	CSVEDIRKPYGYTF	TGCAGCGTTGAAGATATCAGAAAACCCTATGGCTACACCTTC
TRBV7-9	TRBD2	-	TRBJ2-2	CASSSLGGGTGELFF	TGTGCCAGCAGCTCCCTCGGGGGGGGCACCGGGGAGCTGTTTTTT
TRBV30	TRBD2	-	TRBJ2-4	CAWEEMGTSLTKNIQYF	TGTGCCTGGGAGGAAATGGGGACTAGCCTTACCAAAAACATTCAGTACTTC
TRBV30	TRBD1	-	TRBJ1-2	CAWKTGSTVGYTF	TGTGCCTGGAAGACAGGGTCCACCGTTGGCTACACCTTC
TRBV11-3	-	once	TRBJ2-1	CASSLYDLSGSDNEQFF	TGTGCCAGCAGCTTATACGACTTGTCGGGTTCGGACAATGAGCAGTTCTTC
TRBV29-1	-	-	TRBJ2-7	CSVVEGSYEQYF	TGCAGCGTTGTTGAGGGCTCCTACGAGCAGTACTTC
TRBV24-1	TRBD1	-	TRBJ2-3	CATETGTGPTDTQYF	TGTGCCACCGAAACCGGGACAGGGCCCACAGATACGCAGTATTTT
TRBV19	-	-	TRBJ1-5	CASSIGRGPNSNQPQHF	TGTGCCAGTAGTATAGGCAGGGGTCCCAATAGCAATCAGCCCCAGCATTTT
TRBV19	TRBD1	-	TRBJ1-2	CASTGTGRSNYGYTF	TGTGCCAGTACAGGGACAGGACGATCTAACTATGGCTACACCTTC
TRBV5-4	TRBD2	-	TRBJ2-2	CASSLIRSGVPGELFF	TGTGCCAGCAGCTTGATTCGGAGCGGGGTACCCGGGGAGCTGTTTTTT
TRBV2	-	-	TRBJ1-4	CASSPNRVPNEKLFF	TGTGCCAGCAGCCCCAACAGGGTGCCTAATGAAAAACTGTTTTTT
TRBV5-6	-	-	TRBJ1-2	CASSLDRRENYGYTF	TGTGCCAGCAGCTTGGACAGGCGGGAAAACTATGGCTACACCTTC
TRBV18	-	-	TRBJ1-2	CASSLIQGFSYGYTF	TGTGCCAGCTCACTCATACAGGGTTTCAGCTATGGCTACACCTTC
TRBV2	-	once	TRBJ2-7	CASSEWGSYEQYF	TGTGCCAGCAGTGAGTGGGGTTCCTACGAGCAGTACTTC
TRBV7-3	TRBD2	-	TRBJ2-3	CASSPLAGVGADTQYF	TGTGCCAGCAGCCCACTAGCGGGAGTGGGCGCAGATACGCAGTATTTT
TRBV5-6	TRBD2	-	TRBJ2-1	CASSSGTGGLFF	TGTGCCAGCAGCTCTGGGACGGGGGGGCTGTTCTTC
TRBV5-8	-	-	TRBJ1-5	CASSFDQRNQPQHF	TGTGCCAGCAGCTTCGATCAGCGAAATCAGCCCCAGCATTTT
TRBV10-3	TRBD1	-	TRBJ2-2	CAIAGTEYTGELFF	TGTGCCATCGCCGGGACAGAATACACCGGGGAGCTGTTTTTT
TRBV20-1	-	-	TRBJ1-5	CSASETGRGNQPQHF	TGCAGTGCTAGTGAAACAGGGCGAGGCAATCAGCCCCAGCATTTT
TRBV10-2	TRBD1	-	TRBJ1-2	CASNPGQGANYGYTF	TGCGCCAGCAACCCCGGACAGGGGGCGAACTATGGCTACACCTTC
TRBV11-2	-	-	TRBJ1-1	CASSFGENTEAFF	TGTGCCAGCAGCTTCGGGGAAAACACTGAAGCTTTCTTT
TRBV10-3	TRBD1	-	TRBJ2-2	CAINPGQGAGGELFF	TGTGCCATCAACCCGGGACAGGGGGCCGGCGGGGAGCTGTTTTTT
TRBV18	-	once	TRBJ2-6	CASSPGANVLTF	TGTGCCAGCTCACCGGGGGCCAACGTCCTGACTTTC
TRBV20-1	TRBD1	-	TRBJ2-2	CSASLGGGTGELFF	TGCAGTGCTAGTTTAGGGGGCGGAACCGGGGAGCTGTTTTTT
TRBV18	TRBD1	-	TRBJ2-3	CASSLGQDTQYF	TGTGCCAGCTCACTGGGACAGGATACGCAGTATTTT
TRBV27	-	-	TRBJ1-5	CASSLVPGPNQPQHF	TGTGCCAGCAGTTTAGTCCCAGGGCCCAATCAGCCCCAGCATTTT
TRBV18	-	-	TRBJ2-5	CASSLRGETQYF	TGTGCCAGCTCACTCCGTGGTGAGACCCAGTACTTC
TRBV5-6	TRBD2	-	TRBJ2-5	CASTPSGQETQYF	TGTGCCAGCACCCCTAGCGGGCAAGAGACCCAGTACTTC
TRBV4-2	TRBD2	once	TRBJ2-1	CASSQALAGGWDEQFF	TGTGCCAGCAGCCAGGCACTAGCGGGGGGCTGGGATGAGCAGTTCTTC
TRBV5-6	-	-	TRBJ2-5	CASSSRDSGLQETQYF	TGTGCCAGCAGCTCGCGGGACAGCGGACTGCAAGAGACCCAGTACTTC
TRBV29-1	-	-	TRBJ1-2	CSVAGEWGSYGYTF	TGCAGCGTTGCAGGAGAATGGGGCTCCTATGGCTACACCTTC